This is a list of T cell receptor beta chains from one sample in a study of OX40 agonist ivuxolimab in advanced cancers. The table came from immunoSEQ multiplex PCR; TCRdb's copy has only in-frame clones and leaves some out. The sample yields about 11,000 clones, more than 75% seen once. The sequenced sample was CD4+ or CD8+ T cells sorted from blood, obtained in a trial of the OX40 agonist ivuxolimab. The receptors were sampled from an adult with an advanced solid tumor such as melanoma, head and neck, liver or kidney cancer. Both conserved end residues are part of each CDR3. D genes are given only for firm matches. The size field is filled for only some rows; it gives once, few, many or a size class.

>-|TRBJ1-4|TRBV6-6|-
CASSHVETANEKLFF
TGTGCCAGCAGCCACGTCGAGACGGCGAATGAAAAACTGTTTTTT
>TRBD2|TRBJ2-3|TRBV4-1|-
CASSQVGGSGSFDTQYF
TGCGCCAGCAGCCAAGTGGGAGGTAGCGGGAGTTTCGATACGCAGTATTTT
>-|TRBJ2-7|TRBV9|-
CASSAGTYSSYEQYF
TGTGCCAGCAGCGCCGGGACTTATAGCTCCTACGAGCAGTACTTC
>-|TRBJ1-1|TRBV6-7|-
CASSELLGLNTEAFF
TGTGCCAGCAGTGAACTGTTGGGGCTGAACACTGAAGCTTTCTTT
>-|TRBJ1-2|TRBV29-1|-
CSVTDNYGYTF
TGCAGCGTGACCGACAACTATGGCTACACCTTC
>TRBD1|TRBJ2-1|TRBV9|-
CASSVAYRGDEQFF
TGTGCCAGCAGCGTAGCCTACAGGGGGGATGAGCAGTTCTTC
>-|TRBJ2-7|TRBV28|-
CASSPRLGTYEQYF
TGTGCCAGCAGTCCCCGGTTAGGGACCTACGAGCAGTACTTC
>TRBD2|TRBJ2-1|TRBV9|-
CASSVRLAGLNEQFF
TGTGCCAGCAGCGTTCGACTAGCGGGCCTCAATGAGCAGTTCTTC
>TRBD1|TRBJ1-1|TRBV7-9|-
CASSLWTGGSTEAFF
TGTGCCAGCAGCTTATGGACAGGGGGTTCCACTGAAGCTTTCTTT
>-|TRBJ2-1|TRBV6-5|-
CASSYRRAGNEQFF
TGTGCCAGCAGTTACAGGAGGGCAGGCAATGAGCAGTTCTTC
>-|TRBJ1-1|TRBV6-1|few
CASSELLGLNTEAFF
TGTGCCAGCAGTGAACTGTTGGGGCTGAACACTGAAGCTTTCTTT
>-|TRBJ2-1|TRBV30|few
CAWSVVMGNEQFF
TGTGCCTGGAGTGTAGTTATGGGGAATGAGCAGTTCTTC
>-|TRBJ2-7|TRBV21-1|-
CASSKAGLAGEQYF
TGTGCCAGCAGCAAAGCGGGACTGGCAGGCGAGCAGTACTTC
>-|TRBJ1-3|TRBV30|-
CAWDGWTGNTIYF
TGTGCCTGGGACGGTTGGACTGGAAACACCATATATTTT
>-|TRBJ2-1|TRBV6-5|-
CASSDEARNNEQFF
TGTGCCAGCAGTGACGAGGCCAGAAACAATGAGCAGTTCTTC
>TRBD1|TRBJ1-1|TRBV5-1|-
CASSLRGETGRGYSTEAFF
TGCGCCAGCAGCTTGAGGGGCGAGACAGGGAGAGGTTACAGCACTGAAGCTTTCTTT
>-|TRBJ2-7|TRBV14|-
CASSQATPQPHSALYEQYF
TGTGCCAGCAGCCAAGCCACTCCTCAGCCACACTCGGCCCTCTACGAGCAGTACTTC
>-|TRBJ2-5|TRBV9|-
CASSPFGETQYF
TGTGCCAGCAGCCCCTTTGGGGAGACCCAGTACTTC
>TRBD2|TRBJ2-1|TRBV5-1|-
CASSLDSGLARGEQFF
TGCGCCAGCAGCTTGGATTCGGGACTAGCGAGAGGTGAGCAGTTCTTC
>-|TRBJ1-1|TRBV19|-
CASSIDLWKTTEAFF
TGTGCCAGTAGTATAGATCTATGGAAAACCACTGAAGCTTTCTTT
>-|TRBJ1-3|TRBV28|-
CASSTGSGNTIYF
TGTGCCAGCTCAACAGGCTCTGGAAACACCATATATTTT
>-|TRBJ2-7|TRBV28|once
CASSRAWGHEQYF
TGTGCCAGCAGCCGGGCCTGGGGCCACGAGCAGTACTTC
>-|TRBJ2-5|TRBV9|-
CASSVGDSGVETQYF
TGTGCCAGCAGCGTAGGAGACTCCGGGGTGGAGACCCAGTACTTC
>-|TRBJ2-1|TRBV25-1|-
CASSPSGALTYNEQFF
TGTGCCAGCAGCCCCTCCGGGGCCCTAACCTACAATGAGCAGTTCTTC
>-|TRBJ1-1|TRBV16|-
CASSQSIRGTEAFF
TGTGCCAGCAGCCAATCGATCCGGGGGACTGAAGCTTTCTTT
>-|TRBJ1-2|TRBV5-8|-
CASSLWRQLYTFWGYTF
TGTGCCAGCAGCTTGTGGCGGCAGCTGTATACGTTTTGGGGCTACACCTTC
>TRBD2|TRBJ2-1|TRBV7-3|-
CASSQGLAGEQFF
TGTGCCAGCAGCCAGGGACTAGCGGGGGAGCAGTTCTTC
>TRBD2|TRBJ2-7|TRBV11-2|-
CASTTSGVTYEQYF
TGTGCCAGCACCACTAGCGGAGTTACCTACGAGCAGTACTTC
>-|TRBJ1-2|TRBV10-1|-
CASSESQGRGGYTF
TGCGCCAGCAGTGAGTCTCAAGGAAGAGGTGGCTACACCTTC
>TRBD1|TRBJ1-1|TRBV10-3|-
CAIRTGGTEAFF
TGTGCCATCAGGACAGGGGGCACTGAAGCTTTCTTT
>TRBD1|TRBJ2-7|TRBV5-6|once
CASSLDSWTGIFEQYF
TGTGCCAGCAGCTTGGATTCTTGGACAGGGATTTTCGAGCAGTACTTC
>-|TRBJ2-7|TRBV19|-
CASSMVRAYEQYF
TGTGCCAGTAGTATGGTCAGGGCCTACGAGCAGTACTTC
>-|TRBJ1-1|TRBV28|-
CASSWGMQAFF
TGTGCCAGCAGTTGGGGGATGCAAGCTTTCTTT
>TRBD1|TRBJ2-7|TRBV6-1|-
CASSEATPDRGAYEQYF
TGTGCCAGCAGTGAAGCCACTCCGGACAGGGGAGCATACGAGCAGTACTTC
>-|TRBJ1-1|TRBV5-1|-
CASSLAKNTEAFF
TGCGCCAGCAGCTTGGCGAAGAACACTGAAGCTTTCTTT
>-|TRBJ1-2|TRBV7-9|-
CASSLAAGEANYGYTF
TGTGCCAGCAGCTTAGCGGCAGGGGAGGCTAACTATGGCTACACCTTC
>TRBD1|TRBJ1-2|TRBV18|-
CASSEGTGWNGYTF
TGTGCCAGCTCAGAAGGGACAGGGTGGAATGGCTACACCTTC
>TRBD1|TRBJ1-1|TRBV27|-
CASSLIAGGEAFF
TGTGCCAGCAGTTTAATAGCAGGGGGCGAAGCTTTCTTT
>-|TRBJ2-2|TRBV7-6|-
CASSLGQTNTGELFF
TGTGCCAGCAGCTTAGGACAGACGAACACCGGGGAGCTGTTTTTT
>-|TRBJ1-5|TRBV28|-
CASSLPPHWDLDQPQHF
TGTGCCAGCAGTTTACCCCCCCATTGGGACCTAGATCAGCCCCAGCATTTT
>TRBD1|TRBJ1-3|TRBV11-2|-
CASSLIGQGVGNTIYF
TGTGCCAGCAGCTTAATAGGACAGGGGGTTGGAAACACCATATATTTT
>TRBD2|TRBJ2-7|TRBV6-6|-
CASSYDSGTSYEQYF
TGTGCCAGCAGTTACGATAGCGGGACCTCCTACGAGCAGTACTTC
>-|TRBJ2-7|TRBV9|-
CASTGDSSYEQYF
TGTGCCAGCACGGGAGACAGTTCCTACGAGCAGTACTTC
>-|TRBJ2-2|TRBV29-1|-
CSVDGQTGAAGELFF
TGCAGCGTTGATGGTCAAACTGGGGCCGCCGGGGAGCTGTTTTTT
>-|TRBJ2-7|TRBV5-6|once
CASSFSGLYFSYEQYF
TGTGCCAGCAGCTTCTCCGGTCTCTATTTCTCCTACGAGCAGTACTTC
>-|TRBJ2-7|TRBV13|-
CASSAARASYEQYF
TGTGCCAGCAGCGCGGCGCGGGCCTCCTACGAGCAGTACTTC
>-|TRBJ2-7|TRBV28|-
CASSFNLPYEQYF
TGTGCCAGCAGTTTTAATCTCCCCTACGAGCAGTACTTC
>TRBD1|TRBJ1-2|TRBV10-3|once
CAISDQGGYGYTF
TGTGCCATCAGTGATCAGGGGGGGTATGGCTACACCTTC
>TRBD1|TRBJ2-7|TRBV28|large
CASSLLLGTGGSYEQYF
TGTGCCAGCAGTTTACTTTTAGGGACAGGGGGCTCCTACGAGCAGTACTTC
>-|TRBJ1-5|TRBV6-5|-
CASSLARQARNQPQHF
TGTGCCAGCAGTTTAGCCAGACAAGCGCGCAATCAGCCCCAGCATTTT
>-|TRBJ2-2|TRBV27|-
CASSFEGSGELFF
TGTGCCAGCAGTTTCGAGGGTAGCGGGGAGCTGTTTTTT
>-|TRBJ2-7|TRBV7-2|-
CASSLRTVVSYEQYF
TGTGCCAGCAGCTTAAGGACAGTGGTTTCCTACGAGCAGTACTTC
>TRBD2|TRBJ2-7|TRBV4-2|medium-sized
CASSQDRTSGYEQYF
TGTGCCAGCAGCCAAGATCGGACTAGCGGCTACGAGCAGTACTTC
>-|TRBJ2-2|TRBV4-1|-
CASSQDPDMNTGELFF
TGCGCCAGCAGCCAAGACCCGGACATGAACACCGGGGAGCTGTTTTTT
>TRBD2|TRBJ2-7|TRBV13|once
CASSSWTSGRNEQYF
TGTGCCAGCAGCTCCTGGACTAGCGGGAGGAACGAGCAGTACTTC
>-|TRBJ1-2|TRBV6-4|-
CASSESRGVPNGYTF
TGTGCCAGCAGTGAATCAAGGGGAGTCCCAAATGGCTACACCTTC
>-|TRBJ2-7|TRBV6-6|-
CASSLWGGGKGYEQYF
TGTGCCAGCTCCTTGTGGGGGGGCGGGAAAGGCTACGAGCAGTACTTC
>-|TRBJ2-7|TRBV19|-
CASSIGGGASDEQYF
TGTGCCAGTAGTATCGGCGGAGGGGCTAGCGACGAGCAGTACTTC
>-|TRBJ1-2|TRBV4-1|-
CASSQTKTIGYGYTF
TGCGCCAGCAGCCAGACTAAGACAATTGGCTATGGCTACACCTTC
>-|TRBJ2-7|TRBV28|-
CASSLLDYSYEQYF
TGTGCCAGCAGTTTGTTGGACTACTCCTACGAGCAGTACTTC